The entry that follows covers one T cell receptor (beta chain) sequence. This CDR3 has 13 residues. Trimming stripped 5 bases from V and 8 bases from J, with 16 bases between. CDR1 and CDR2 (germline): SGDLS, YYNGEE. The record originates from a study of blood T cells in healthy people across ages. Through a sample-barcoded 5' primer and a J-beta primer mix, a second PCR was run for 7 to 11 cycles. From the 5' RACE reads, TCRdb called clonotypes with MiXCR, one entry per CDR3 protein. Of roughly 800,000 distinct CDR3 sequences in the sample, about 55% are singletons; the top ten hold approximately 40%.

The source of this sequence is a man aged 80 or over in good health. The V gene is TRBV9, the J gene TRBJ1-2; D is uncertain. The sequencing sample was made of blood. CDR3 in amino acids: CASRKSTYGGYTF. The CDR3 DNA follows: TGTGCCAGCAGAAAGAGTACGTACGGGGGCTACACCTTC.